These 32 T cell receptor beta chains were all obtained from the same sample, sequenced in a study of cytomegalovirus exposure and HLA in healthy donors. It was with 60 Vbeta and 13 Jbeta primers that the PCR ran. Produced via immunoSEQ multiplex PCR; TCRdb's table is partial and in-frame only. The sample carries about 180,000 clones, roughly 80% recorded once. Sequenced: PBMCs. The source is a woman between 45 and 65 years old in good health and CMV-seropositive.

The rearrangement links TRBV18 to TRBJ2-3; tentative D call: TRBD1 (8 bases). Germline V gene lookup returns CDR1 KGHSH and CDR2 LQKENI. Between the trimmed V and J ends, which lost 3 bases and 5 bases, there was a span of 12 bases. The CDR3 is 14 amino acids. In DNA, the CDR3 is TGTGCCAGCTCACCTAACAGGGGGGGAGATACGCAGTATTTT. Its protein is CASSPNRGGDTQYF.

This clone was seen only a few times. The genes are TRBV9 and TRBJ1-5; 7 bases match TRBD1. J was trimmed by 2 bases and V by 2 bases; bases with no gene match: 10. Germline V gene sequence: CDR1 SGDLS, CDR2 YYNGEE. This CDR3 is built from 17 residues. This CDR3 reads CASSVEYRGRGNQPQHF. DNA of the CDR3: TGTGCCAGCAGCGTGGAGTACAGGGGACGGGGCAATCAGCCCCAGCATTTT. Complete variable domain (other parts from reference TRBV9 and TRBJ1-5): DSGVTQTPKHLITATGQRVTLRCSPRSGDLSVYWYQQSLDQGLQFLIQYYNGEERAKGNILERFSAQQFPDLHSELNLSSLELGDSALYFCASSVEYRGRGNQPQHFGDGTRLSIL.

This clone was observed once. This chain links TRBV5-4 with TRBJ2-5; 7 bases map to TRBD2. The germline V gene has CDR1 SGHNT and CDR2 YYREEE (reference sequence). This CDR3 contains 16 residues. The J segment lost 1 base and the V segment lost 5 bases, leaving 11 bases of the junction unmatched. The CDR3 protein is CASRSGRGISQETQYF. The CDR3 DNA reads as TGTGCCAGCAGGTCAGGGCGGGGGATTAGCCAAGAGACCCAGTACTTC.

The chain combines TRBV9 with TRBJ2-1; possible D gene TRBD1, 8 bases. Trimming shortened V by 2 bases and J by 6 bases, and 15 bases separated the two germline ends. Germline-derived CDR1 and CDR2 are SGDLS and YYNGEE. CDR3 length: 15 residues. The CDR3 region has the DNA TGTGCCAGCAGCGTTCGGGGGGACAGGCTCAATGAGCAGTTCTTC. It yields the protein CASSVRGDRLNEQFF.

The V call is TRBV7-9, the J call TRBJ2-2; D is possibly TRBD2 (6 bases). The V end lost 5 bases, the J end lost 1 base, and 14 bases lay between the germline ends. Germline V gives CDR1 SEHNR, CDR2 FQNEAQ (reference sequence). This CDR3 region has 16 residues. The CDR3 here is CASSLRLDKNTGELFF. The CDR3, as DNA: TGTGCCAGCAGCCTTCGACTAGATAAGAACACCGGGGAGCTGTTTTTT.

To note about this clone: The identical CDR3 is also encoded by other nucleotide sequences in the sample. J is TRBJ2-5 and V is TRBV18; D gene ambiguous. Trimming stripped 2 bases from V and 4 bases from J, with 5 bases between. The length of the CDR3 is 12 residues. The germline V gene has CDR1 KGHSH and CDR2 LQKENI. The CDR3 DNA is TGTGCCAGCTCACCAATCCGAGAGACCCAGTACTTC. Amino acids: CASSPIRETQYF.

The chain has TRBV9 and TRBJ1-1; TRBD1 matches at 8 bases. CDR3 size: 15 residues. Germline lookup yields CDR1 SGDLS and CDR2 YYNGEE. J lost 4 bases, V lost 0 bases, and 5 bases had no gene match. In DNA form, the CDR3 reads TGTGCCAGCAGCGTAGTCGGACAGGGCGGCACTGAAGCTTTCTTT. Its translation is CASSVVGQGGTEAFF.

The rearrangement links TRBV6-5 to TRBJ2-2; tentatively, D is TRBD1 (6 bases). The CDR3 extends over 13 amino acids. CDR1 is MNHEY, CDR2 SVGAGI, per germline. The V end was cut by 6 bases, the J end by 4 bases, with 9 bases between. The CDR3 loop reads CASRDRATGELFF. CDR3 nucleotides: TGTGCCAGCAGGGACAGAGCCACCGGGGAGCTGTTTTTT.

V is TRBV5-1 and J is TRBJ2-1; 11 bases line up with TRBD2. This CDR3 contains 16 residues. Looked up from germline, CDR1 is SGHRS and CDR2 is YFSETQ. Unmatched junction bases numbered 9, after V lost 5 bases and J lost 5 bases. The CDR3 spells CASSSPGTSGHNEQFF. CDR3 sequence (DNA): TGCGCCAGCAGTTCCCCCGGGACTAGCGGCCACAATGAGCAGTTCTTC. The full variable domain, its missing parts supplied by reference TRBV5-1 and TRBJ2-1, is KAGVTQTPRYLIKTRGQQVTLSCSPISGHRSVSWYQQTPGQGLQFLFEYFSETQRNKGNFPGRFSGRQFSNSRSEMNVSTLELGDSALYLCASSSPGTSGHNEQFFGPGTRLTVL.

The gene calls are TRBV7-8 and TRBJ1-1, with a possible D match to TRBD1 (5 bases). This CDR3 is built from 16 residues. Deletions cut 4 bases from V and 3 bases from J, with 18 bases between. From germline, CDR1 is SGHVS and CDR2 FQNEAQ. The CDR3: CASSSALGQRDTEAFF. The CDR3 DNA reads TGTGCCAGCAGCTCAGCCCTCGGACAAAGGGACACTGAAGCTTTCTTT. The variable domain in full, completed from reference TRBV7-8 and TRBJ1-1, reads GAGVSQSPRYKVAKRGQDVALRCDPISGHVSLFWYQQALGQGPEFLTYFQNEAQLDKSGLPSDRFFAERPEGSVSTLKIQRTQQEDSAVYLCASSSALGQRDTEAFFGQGTRLTVV.

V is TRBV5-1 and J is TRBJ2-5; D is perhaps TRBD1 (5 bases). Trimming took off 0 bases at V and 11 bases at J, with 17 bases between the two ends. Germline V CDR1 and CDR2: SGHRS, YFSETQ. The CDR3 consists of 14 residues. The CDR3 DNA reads TGCGCCAGCAGCTTGGGGCAGGGCCTTACAGAACAGTACTTC. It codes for CASSLGQGLTEQYF.

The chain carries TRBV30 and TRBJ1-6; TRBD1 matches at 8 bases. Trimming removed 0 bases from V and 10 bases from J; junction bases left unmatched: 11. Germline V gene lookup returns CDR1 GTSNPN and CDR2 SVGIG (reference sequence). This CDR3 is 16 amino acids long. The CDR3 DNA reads TGTGCCTGGAGTGTACTCTCAGGGGGCGGGACATCACCCCTCCACTTT. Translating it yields CAWSVLSGGGTSPLHF.

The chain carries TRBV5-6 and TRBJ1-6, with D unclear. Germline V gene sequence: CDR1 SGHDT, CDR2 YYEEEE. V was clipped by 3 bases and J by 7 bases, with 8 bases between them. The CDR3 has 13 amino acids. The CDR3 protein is CASSSSANSPLHF. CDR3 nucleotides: TGTGCCAGCAGCTCGTCAGCGAATTCACCCCTCCACTTT.

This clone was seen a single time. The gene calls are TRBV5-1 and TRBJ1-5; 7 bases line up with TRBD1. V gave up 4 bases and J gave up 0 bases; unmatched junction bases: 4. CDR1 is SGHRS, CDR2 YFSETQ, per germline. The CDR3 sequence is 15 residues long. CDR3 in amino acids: CASSQGEYSNQPQHF. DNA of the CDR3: TGCGCCAGCAGCCAGGGGGAGTATAGCAATCAGCCCCAGCATTTT.

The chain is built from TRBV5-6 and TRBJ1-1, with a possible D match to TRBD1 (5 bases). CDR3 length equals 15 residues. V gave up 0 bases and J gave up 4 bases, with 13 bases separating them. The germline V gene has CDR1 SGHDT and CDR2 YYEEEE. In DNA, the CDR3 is TGTGCCAGCAGCTTGGTAGGGGTTAGCGGCACTGAAGCTTTCTTT. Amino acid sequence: CASSLVGVSGTEAFF.

CDR3 protein: CASSSTGTGGLAQHF. In DNA, the CDR3 is TGTGCCAGCAGCTCCACCGGGACAGGGGGCTTGGCCCAGCATTTT. This sequence joins TRBV7-9 and TRBJ1-5; 12 bases align to TRBD1. The V gene's germline CDR1 is SEHNR and CDR2 FQNEAQ (reference sequence). V lost 4 bases to trimming and J lost 11 bases; unmatched junction nucleotides: 9. CDR3 length equals 15 residues.

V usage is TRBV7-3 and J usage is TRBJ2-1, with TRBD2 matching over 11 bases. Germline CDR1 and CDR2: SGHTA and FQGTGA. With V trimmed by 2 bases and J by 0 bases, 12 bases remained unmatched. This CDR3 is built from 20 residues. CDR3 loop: CASSLGGSGGVGSSYNEQFF. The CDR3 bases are TGTGCCAGCAGCTTAGGGGGTAGCGGGGGGGTGGGGAGCTCCTACAATGAGCAGTTCTTC.

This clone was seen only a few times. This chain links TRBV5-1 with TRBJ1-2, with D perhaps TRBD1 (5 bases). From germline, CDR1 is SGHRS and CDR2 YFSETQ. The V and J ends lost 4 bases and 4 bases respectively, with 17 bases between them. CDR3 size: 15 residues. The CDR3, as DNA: TGCGCCAGCAGCCTGGAGGGGCAGGTGACCTATGGCTACACCTTC. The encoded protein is CASSLEGQVTYGYTF.

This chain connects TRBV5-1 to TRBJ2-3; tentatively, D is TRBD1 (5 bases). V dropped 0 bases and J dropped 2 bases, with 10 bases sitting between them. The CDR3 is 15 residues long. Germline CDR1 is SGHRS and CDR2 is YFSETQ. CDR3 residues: CASSLEGANTDTQYF. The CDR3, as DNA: TGCGCCAGCAGCTTGGAAGGGGCGAACACAGATACGCAGTATTTT.

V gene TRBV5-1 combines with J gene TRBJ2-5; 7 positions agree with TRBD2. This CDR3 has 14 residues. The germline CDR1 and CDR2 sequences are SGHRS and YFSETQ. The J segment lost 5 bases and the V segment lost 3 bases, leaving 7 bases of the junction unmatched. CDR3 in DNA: TGCGCCAGCAGCTCGGACGGGAGGTTGGAGACCCAGTACTTC. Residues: CASSSDGRLETQYF.

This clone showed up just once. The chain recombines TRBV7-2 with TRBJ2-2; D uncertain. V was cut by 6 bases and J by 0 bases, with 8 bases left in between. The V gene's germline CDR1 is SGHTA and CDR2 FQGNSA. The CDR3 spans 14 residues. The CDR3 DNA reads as TGTGCCAGCAGGCAGACACCGAACACCGGGGAGCTGTTTTTT. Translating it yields CASRQTPNTGELFF.

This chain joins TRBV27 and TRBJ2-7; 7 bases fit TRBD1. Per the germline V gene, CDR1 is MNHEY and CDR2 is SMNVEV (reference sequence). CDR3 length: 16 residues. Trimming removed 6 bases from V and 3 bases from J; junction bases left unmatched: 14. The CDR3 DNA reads TGTGCCAGCAGACGACAGGGAGACGGCTATTTCTACGAGCAGTACTTC. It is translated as CASRRQGDGYFYEQYF.

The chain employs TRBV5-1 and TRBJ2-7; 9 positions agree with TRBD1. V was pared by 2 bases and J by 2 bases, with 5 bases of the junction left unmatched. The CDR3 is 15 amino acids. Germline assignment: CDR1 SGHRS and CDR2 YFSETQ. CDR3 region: CASSFLDRGTYEQYF. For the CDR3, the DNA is TGCGCCAGCAGCTTTTTGGACAGGGGAACCTACGAGCAGTACTTC.

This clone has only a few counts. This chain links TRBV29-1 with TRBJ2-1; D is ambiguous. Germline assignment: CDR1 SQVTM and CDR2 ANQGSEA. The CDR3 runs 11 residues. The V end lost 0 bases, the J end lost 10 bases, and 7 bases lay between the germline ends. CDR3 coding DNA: TGCAGCGTTGAAGACACACCCGAGCAGTTCTTC. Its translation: CSVEDTPEQFF.

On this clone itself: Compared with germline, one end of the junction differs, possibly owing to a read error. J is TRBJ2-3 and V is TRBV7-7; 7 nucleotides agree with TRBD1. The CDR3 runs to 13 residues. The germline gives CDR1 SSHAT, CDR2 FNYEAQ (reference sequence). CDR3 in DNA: TGTGCTAGCAGCCCAACAGGGGCAGATACGCAGTATTTT. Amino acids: CASSPTGADTQYF.

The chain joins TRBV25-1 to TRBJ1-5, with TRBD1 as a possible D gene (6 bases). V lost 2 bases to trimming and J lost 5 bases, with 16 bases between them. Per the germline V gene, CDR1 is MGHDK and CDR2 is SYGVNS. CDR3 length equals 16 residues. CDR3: CASSESRGLGDQPQHF. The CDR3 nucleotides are TGTGCCAGCAGTGAAAGCAGGGGTTTAGGGGATCAGCCCCAGCATTTT.

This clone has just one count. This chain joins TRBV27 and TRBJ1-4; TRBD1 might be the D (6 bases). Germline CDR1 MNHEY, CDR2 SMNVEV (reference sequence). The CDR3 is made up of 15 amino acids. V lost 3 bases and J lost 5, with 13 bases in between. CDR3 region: CASSFLSQGNEKLFF. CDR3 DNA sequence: TGTGCCAGCAGTTTCCTTTCCCAGGGGAATGAAAAACTGTTTTTT.

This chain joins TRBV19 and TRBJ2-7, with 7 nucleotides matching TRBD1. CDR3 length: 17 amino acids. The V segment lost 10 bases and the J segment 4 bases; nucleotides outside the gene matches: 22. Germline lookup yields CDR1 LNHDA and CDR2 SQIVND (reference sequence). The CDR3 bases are TGTGCCACCGCTTTATCCCCCTATCGAGGGGGCGAGTACGAGCAGTACTTC. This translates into CATALSPYRGGEYEQYF. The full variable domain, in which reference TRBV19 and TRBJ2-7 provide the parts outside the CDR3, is DGGITQSPKYLFRKEGQNVTLSCEQNLNHDAMYWYRQDPGQGLRLIYYSQIVNDFQKGDIAEGYSVSREKKESFPLTVTSAQKNPTAFYLCATALSPYRGGEYEQYFGPGTRLTVT.

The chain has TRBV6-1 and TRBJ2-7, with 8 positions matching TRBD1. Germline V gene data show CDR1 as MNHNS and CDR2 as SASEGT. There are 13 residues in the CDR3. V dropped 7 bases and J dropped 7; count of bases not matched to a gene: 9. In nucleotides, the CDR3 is TGTGCCAGCACTTTGGACAGGGTGGCAGAGCAGTACTTC. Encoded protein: CASTLDRVAEQYF.

In DNA form, the CDR3 reads TGCGCCAGCAGCTTGGCTAGCGGGACCTACGAGCAGTACTTC. This encodes CASSLASGTYEQYF. This chain joins TRBV5-1 and TRBJ2-7; TRBD2 matches 9 bases. This CDR3 contains 14 residues. The J segment lost 2 bases and the V segment lost 0 bases, leaving 0 bases of the junction unmatched. Germline V CDR1 and CDR2: SGHRS, YFSETQ.

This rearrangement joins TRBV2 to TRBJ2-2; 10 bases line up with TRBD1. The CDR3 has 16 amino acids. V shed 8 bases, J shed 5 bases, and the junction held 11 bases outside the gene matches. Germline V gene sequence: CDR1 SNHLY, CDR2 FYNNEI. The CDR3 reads CASGDPTGGGTGELFF. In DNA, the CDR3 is TGTGCCAGCGGCGACCCGACAGGGGGCGGAACCGGGGAGCTGTTTTTT.

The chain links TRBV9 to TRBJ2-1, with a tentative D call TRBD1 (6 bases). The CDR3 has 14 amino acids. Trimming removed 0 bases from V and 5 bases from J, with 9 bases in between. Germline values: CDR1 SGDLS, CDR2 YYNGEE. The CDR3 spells CASSVGGGDNEQFF. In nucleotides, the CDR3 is TGTGCCAGCAGCGTAGGAGGGGGAGACAATGAGCAGTTCTTC.